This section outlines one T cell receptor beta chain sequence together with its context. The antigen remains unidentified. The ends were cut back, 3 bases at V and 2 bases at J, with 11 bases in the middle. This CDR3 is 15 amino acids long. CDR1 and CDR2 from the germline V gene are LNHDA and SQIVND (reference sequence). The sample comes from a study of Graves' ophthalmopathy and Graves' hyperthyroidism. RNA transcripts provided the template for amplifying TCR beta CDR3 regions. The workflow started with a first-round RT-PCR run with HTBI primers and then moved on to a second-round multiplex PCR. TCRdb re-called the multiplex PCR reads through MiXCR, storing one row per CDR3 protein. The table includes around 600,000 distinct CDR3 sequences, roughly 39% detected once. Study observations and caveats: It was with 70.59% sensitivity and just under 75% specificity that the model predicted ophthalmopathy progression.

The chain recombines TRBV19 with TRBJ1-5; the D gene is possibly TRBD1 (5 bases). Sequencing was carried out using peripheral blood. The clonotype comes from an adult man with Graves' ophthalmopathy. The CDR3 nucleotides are TGTGCCAGTAGTATCCAAGACAGTGGCAATCAGCCCCAGCATTTT. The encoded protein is CASSIQDSGNQPQHF.